Following are 3 T cell receptor beta chains from one sample sequenced in a study of blood T cells in healthy people across ages. A second PCR of 7 to 11 cycles used a sample-barcoded 5' primer and a J-beta primer mix. TCRdb ran MiXCR on the 5' RACE reads and lists one entry per CDR3 protein. The sample consists of roughly 1.5 million distinct CDR3 sequences, 35% to 45% of them appearing once. The source material was blood. The source of these receptors is a woman in her late teens or twenties in good health.

This chain connects TRBV27 to TRBJ2-1, with D possibly matching TRBD2 (6 bases). CDR3 length equals 15 residues. The V gene lost 5 bases and the J gene lost 6 bases, with 17 bases spanning the gap. The V gene's germline CDR1 is MNHEY and CDR2 SMNVEV (reference sequence). The CDR3 sequence: CASSPTPGLLNEQFF. Here the CDR3 DNA reads TGTGCCAGCAGTCCGACCCCGGGACTCCTCAATGAGCAGTTCTTC.

V and J are TRBV27 and TRBJ1-2; the D gene is possibly TRBD1 (5 bases). V lost 2 bases and J lost 4, with 17 bases in between. The CDR3 is 16 residues long. Germline CDR1 reads MNHEY; CDR2 reads SMNVEV (reference sequence). Here the CDR3 reads CASSLLGQRGVYGYTF. The CDR3 bases are TGTGCCAGCAGTTTACTGGGGCAGCGGGGGGTCTATGGCTACACCTTC.

This chain uses TRBV6-2 or TRBV6-3 with TRBJ1-2, with a weak D call TRBD1 (6 bases). The CDR3 has 15 amino acids. Germline CDR1 MNHEY, CDR2 SVGEGT. Trimming pared 6 bases from V and 4 bases from J, leaving 18 bases between. Here the CDR3 DNA reads TGTGCCAGCAGCAAAACAGGGTTGAGTAGCTATGGCTACACCTTC. Amino acids: CASSKTGLSSYGYTF.